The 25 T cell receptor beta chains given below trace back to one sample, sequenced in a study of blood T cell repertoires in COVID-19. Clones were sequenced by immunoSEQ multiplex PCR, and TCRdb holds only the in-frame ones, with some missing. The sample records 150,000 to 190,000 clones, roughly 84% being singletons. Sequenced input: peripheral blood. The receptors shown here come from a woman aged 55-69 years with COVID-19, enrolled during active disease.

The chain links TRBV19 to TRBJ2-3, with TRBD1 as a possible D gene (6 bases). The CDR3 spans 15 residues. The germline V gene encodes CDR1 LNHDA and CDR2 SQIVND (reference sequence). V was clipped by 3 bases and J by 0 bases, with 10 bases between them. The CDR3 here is CASSIVQGSTDTQYF. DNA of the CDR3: TGTGCCAGTAGTATTGTCCAGGGGAGCACAGATACGCAGTATTTT.

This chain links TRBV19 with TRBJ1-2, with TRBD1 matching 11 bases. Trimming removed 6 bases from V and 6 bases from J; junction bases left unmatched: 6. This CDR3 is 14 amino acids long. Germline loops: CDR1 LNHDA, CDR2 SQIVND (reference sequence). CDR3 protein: CASRLDRGHNGYTF. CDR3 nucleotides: TGTGCCAGTAGGCTGGACAGGGGGCATAATGGCTACACCTTC.

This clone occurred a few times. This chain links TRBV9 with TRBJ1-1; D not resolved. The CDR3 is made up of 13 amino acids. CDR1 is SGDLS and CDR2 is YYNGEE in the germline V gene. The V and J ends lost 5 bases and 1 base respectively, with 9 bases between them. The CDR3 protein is CASSRDTNTEAFF. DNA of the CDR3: TGTGCCAGCAGTCGGGATACGAACACTGAAGCTTTCTTT.

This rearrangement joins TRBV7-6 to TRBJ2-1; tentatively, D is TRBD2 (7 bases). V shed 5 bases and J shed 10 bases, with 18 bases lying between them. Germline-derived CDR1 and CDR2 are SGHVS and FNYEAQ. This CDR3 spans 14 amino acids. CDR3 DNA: TGTGCCAGCAGCGAGGGGGGGGATTTTAACGAGCAGTTCTTC. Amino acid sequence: CASSEGGDFNEQFF.

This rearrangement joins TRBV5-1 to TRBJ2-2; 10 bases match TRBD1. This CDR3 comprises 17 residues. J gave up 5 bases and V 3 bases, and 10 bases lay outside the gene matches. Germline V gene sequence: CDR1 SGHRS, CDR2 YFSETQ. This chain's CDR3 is CASSSPTGGGYTGELFF. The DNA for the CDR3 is TGCGCCAGCAGCTCCCCGACAGGGGGCGGGTATACCGGGGAGCTGTTTTTT.

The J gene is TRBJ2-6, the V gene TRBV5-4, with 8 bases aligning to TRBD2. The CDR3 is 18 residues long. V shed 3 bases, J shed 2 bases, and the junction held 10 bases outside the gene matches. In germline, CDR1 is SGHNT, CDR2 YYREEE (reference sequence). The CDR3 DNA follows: TGTGCCAGCAGCTCGGGACTAGGGGACCTCACTGGGGCCAACGTCCTGACTTTC. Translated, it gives CASSSGLGDLTGANVLTF. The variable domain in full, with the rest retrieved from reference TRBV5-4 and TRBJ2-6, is ETGVTQSPTHLIKTRGQQVTLRCSSQSGHNTVSWYQQALGQGPQFIFQYYREEENGRGNFPPRFSGLQFPNYSSELNVNALELDDSALYLCASSSGLGDLTGANVLTFGAGSRLTVL.

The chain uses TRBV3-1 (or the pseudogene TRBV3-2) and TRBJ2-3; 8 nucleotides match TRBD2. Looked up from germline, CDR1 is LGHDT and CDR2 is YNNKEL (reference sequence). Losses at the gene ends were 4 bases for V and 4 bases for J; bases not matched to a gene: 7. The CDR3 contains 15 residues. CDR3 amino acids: CASSLSRAGADTQYF. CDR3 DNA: TGTGCCAGCAGCCTCTCGCGAGCGGGGGCAGATACGCAGTATTTT.

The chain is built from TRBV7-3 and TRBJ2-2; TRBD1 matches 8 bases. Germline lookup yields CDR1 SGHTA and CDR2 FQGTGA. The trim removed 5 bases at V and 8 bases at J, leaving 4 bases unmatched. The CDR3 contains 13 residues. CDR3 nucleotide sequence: TGTGCCAGCAGCCCAACAGGGGGTGGGGAGCTGTTTTTT. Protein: CASSPTGGGELFF.

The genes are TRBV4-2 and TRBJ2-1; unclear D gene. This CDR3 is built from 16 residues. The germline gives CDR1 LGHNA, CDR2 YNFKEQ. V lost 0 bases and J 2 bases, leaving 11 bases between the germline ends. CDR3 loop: CASSQDSQRTYNEQFF. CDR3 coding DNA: TGTGCCAGCAGCCAAGACTCCCAGCGTACCTACAATGAGCAGTTCTTC.

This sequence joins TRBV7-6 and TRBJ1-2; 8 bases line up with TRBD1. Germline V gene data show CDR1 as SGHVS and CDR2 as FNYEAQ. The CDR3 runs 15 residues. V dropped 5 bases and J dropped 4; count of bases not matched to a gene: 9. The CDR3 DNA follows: TGTGCCAGCAGCAACTGGACAGGGAGGCCCTATGGCTACACCTTC. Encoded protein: CASSNWTGRPYGYTF. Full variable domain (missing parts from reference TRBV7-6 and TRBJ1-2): GAGVSQSPRYKVTKRGQDVALRCDPISGHVSLYWYRQALGQGPEFLTYFNYEAQQDKSGLPNDRFSAERPEGSISTLTIQRTEQRDSAMYRCASSNWTGRPYGYTFGSGTRLTVV.

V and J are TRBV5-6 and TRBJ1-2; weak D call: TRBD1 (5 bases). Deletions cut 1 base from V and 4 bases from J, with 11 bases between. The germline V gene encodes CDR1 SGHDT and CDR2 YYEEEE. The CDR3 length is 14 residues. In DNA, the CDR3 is TGTGCCAGCAGCTTGACAGGCTACTTCTATGGCTACACCTTC. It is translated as CASSLTGYFYGYTF.

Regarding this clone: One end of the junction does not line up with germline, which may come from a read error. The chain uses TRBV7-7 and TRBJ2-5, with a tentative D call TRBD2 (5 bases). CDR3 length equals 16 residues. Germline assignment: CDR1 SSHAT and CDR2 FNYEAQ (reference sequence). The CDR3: CASSSTGNPGQETQYF. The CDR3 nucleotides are TGTGCTAGCAGCTCGACCGGGAACCCGGGCCAAGAGACCCAGTACTTC. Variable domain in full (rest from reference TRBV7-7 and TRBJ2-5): GAGVSQSPRYKVTKRGQDVTLRCDPISSHATLYWYQQALGQGPEFLTYFNYEAQPDKSGLPSDRFSAERPEGSISTLTIQRTEQRDSAMYRCASSSTGNPGQETQYFGPGTRLLVL.

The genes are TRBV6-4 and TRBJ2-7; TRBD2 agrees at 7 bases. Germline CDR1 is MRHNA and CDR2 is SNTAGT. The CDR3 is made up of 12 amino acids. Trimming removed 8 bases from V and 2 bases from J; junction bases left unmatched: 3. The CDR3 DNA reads TGTGCCAGCCCGCGGGAGCCCTACGAGCAGTACTTC. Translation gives CASPREPYEQYF.

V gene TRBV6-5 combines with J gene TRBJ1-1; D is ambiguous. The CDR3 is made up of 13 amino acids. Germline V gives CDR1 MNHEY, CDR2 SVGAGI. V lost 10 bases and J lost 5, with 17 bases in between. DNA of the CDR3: TGTGCCACCTCTTACAGTGCCGAAACTGAAGCTTTCTTT. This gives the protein CATSYSAETEAFF.

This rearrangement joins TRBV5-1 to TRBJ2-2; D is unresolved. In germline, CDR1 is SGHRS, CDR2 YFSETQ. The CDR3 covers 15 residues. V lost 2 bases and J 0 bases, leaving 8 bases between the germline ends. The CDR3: CASSLMSPNTGELFF. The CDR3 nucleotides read TGCGCCAGCAGCTTAATGTCTCCGAACACCGGGGAGCTGTTTTTT.

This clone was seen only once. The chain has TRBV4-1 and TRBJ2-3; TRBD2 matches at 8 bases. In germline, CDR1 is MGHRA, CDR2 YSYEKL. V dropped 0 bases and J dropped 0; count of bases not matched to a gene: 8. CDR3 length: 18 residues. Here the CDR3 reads CASSQDQGGGPSTDTQYF. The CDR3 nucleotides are TGCGCCAGCAGCCAAGACCAGGGCGGGGGGCCGAGCACAGATACGCAGTATTTT.

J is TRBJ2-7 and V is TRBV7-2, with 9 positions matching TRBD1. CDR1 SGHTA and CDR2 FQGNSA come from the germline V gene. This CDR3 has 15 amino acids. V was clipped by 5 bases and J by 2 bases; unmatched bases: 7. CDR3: CASSEDRGRTYEQYF. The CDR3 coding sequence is TGTGCCAGCAGCGAGGACAGGGGTAGAACCTACGAGCAGTACTTC.

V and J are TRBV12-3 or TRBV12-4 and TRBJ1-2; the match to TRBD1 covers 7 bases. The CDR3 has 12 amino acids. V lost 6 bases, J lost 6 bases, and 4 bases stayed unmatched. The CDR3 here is CASRTGINGYTF. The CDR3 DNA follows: TGTGCCAGCAGGACAGGGATCAATGGCTACACCTTC.

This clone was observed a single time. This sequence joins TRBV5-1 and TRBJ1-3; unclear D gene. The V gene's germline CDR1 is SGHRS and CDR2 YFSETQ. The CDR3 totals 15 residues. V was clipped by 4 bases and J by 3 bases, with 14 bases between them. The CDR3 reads CASSPTTLDGNTIYF. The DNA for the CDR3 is TGCGCCAGCAGCCCGACAACTCTCGATGGAAACACCATATATTTT.

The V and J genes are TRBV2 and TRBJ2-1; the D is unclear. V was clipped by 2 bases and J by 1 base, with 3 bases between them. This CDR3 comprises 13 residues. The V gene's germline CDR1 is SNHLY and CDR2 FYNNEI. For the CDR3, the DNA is TGTGCCAGCAGTGAAACTTCCTACAATGAGCAGTTCTTC. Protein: CASSETSYNEQFF.

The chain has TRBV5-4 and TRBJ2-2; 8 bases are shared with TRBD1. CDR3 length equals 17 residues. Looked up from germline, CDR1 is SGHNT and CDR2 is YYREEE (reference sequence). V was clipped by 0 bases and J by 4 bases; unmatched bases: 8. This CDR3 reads CASSLGRGQGVTGELFF. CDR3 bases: TGTGCCAGCAGCTTGGGAAGAGGACAGGGAGTCACCGGGGAGCTGTTTTTT. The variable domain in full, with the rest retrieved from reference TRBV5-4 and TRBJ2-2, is ETGVTQSPTHLIKTRGQQVTLRCSSQSGHNTVSWYQQALGQGPQFIFQYYREEENGRGNFPPRFSGLQFPNYSSELNVNALELDDSALYLCASSLGRGQGVTGELFFGEGSRLTVL.

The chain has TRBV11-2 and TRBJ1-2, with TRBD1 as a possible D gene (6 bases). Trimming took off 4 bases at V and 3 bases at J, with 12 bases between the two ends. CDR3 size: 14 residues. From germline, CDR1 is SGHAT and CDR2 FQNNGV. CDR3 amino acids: CASSSKGGYYGYTF. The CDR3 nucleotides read TGTGCCAGCAGCTCGAAAGGGGGTTACTATGGCTACACCTTC.

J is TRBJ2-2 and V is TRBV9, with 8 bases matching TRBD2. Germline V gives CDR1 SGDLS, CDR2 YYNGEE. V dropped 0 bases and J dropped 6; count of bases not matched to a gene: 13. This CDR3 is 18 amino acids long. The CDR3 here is CASSVVPAGATISGELFF. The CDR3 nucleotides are TGTGCCAGCAGCGTAGTTCCAGCGGGAGCGACAATTTCCGGGGAGCTGTTTTTT.

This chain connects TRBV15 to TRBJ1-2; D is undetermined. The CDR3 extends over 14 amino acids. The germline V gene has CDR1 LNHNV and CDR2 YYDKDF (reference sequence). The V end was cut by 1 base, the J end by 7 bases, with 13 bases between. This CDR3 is CATSRGGRYPGYTF. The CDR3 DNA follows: TGTGCCACCAGCAGAGGAGGAAGATACCCTGGCTACACCTTC.

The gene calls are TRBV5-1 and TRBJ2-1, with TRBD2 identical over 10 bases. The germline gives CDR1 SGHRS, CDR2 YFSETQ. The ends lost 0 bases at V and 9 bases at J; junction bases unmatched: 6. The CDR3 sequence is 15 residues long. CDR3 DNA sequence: TGCGCCAGCAGCTTGGGGGCTAGCGGGAGCGGTGAGCAGTTCTTC. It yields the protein CASSLGASGSGEQFF.